The 29 T cell receptor beta chains in this list originate from one sample, sequenced in a study of cytomegalovirus exposure and HLA in healthy donors. It was with 60 Vbeta and 13 Jbeta primers that the PCR ran. Libraries were prepared by immunoSEQ multiplex PCR; TCRdb keeps only in-frame clonotypes and omits some of them. The table lists 150,000 or so clones, 75% to 80% of them singletons, with roughly 3.1% in the top ten. The sequenced sample was PBMCs. The receptors stem from a man between 35 and 55 years old in good health and CMV-seropositive.

This clone occurred a few times. The chain recombines TRBV6-5 with TRBJ2-7, with unresolved D. Trimming left V 6 bases short and J 3 bases short, with 6 bases between. The CDR3 runs 11 residues. Germline CDR1 and CDR2: MNHEY and SVGAGI. CDR3 nucleotide sequence: TGTGCCAGCAGCAGTGACTACGAGCAGTACTTC. It yields the protein CASSSDYEQYF.

V and J are TRBV30 and TRBJ2-1; 11 positions match TRBD1. This CDR3 contains 15 residues. Germline values: CDR1 GTSNPN, CDR2 SVGIG (reference sequence). Trimming took 8 bases from V and 4 from J; bases not matched to a gene: 10. The CDR3 DNA is TGTGCCCGGACAGGGGGCGAGCGAAATTACAATGAGCAGTTCTTC. Its translation: CARTGGERNYNEQFF.

The chain links TRBV9 to TRBJ1-2; 9 bases are shared with TRBD1. This CDR3 contains 16 residues. Germline CDR1 reads SGDLS; CDR2 reads YYNGEE. After removal of 3 bases from V and 4 bases from J, the junction contained 10 bases not matched to a gene. The CDR3 is CASSASGGQGTYGYTF. Here the CDR3 DNA reads TGTGCCAGCAGCGCTAGTGGGGGACAGGGCACCTATGGCTACACCTTC.

This sequence joins TRBV6-6 and TRBJ1-1, with TRBD1 identical over 9 bases. Germline V gene sequence: CDR1 MNHNY, CDR2 SVGAGI (reference sequence). V dropped 7 bases and J dropped 4; count of bases not matched to a gene: 13. The CDR3 is 16 residues long. The CDR3 DNA reads as TGTGCCAGCACCCAGGGACAGGGCTCCTCGAGCACTGAAGCTTTCTTT. Encoded protein: CASTQGQGSSSTEAFF.

The gene calls are TRBV7-9 and TRBJ1-3, with 7 bases that match TRBD1. The CDR3 contains 15 residues. CDR1 and CDR2 from the germline V gene are SEHNR and FQNEAQ (reference sequence). The V segment lost 5 bases and the J segment 0 bases; nucleotides outside the gene matches: 4. Here the CDR3 DNA reads TGTGCCAGCAGCACCGACAGGGCCTCTGGAAACACCATATATTTT. Its protein is CASSTDRASGNTIYF.

The gene calls are TRBV5-6 and TRBJ2-5; 10 positions match TRBD2. After removal of 2 bases from V and 4 bases from J, the junction contained 8 bases not matched to a gene. Germline CDR1 reads SGHDT; CDR2 reads YYEEEE. The CDR3 extends over 16 amino acids. In nucleotides, the CDR3 is TGTGCCAGCAGCTTTGGGTCTAGCGGGAGTGGAGAGACCCAGTACTTC. It specifies CASSFGSSGSGETQYF.

A few counts support this clone. This sequence joins TRBV6-6 and TRBJ1-6; the D is unclear. The CDR3 is made up of 15 amino acids. Germline loops: CDR1 MNHNY, CDR2 SVGAGI (reference sequence). The ends were cut back, 7 bases at V and 0 bases at J, with 10 bases in the middle. CDR3 nucleotide sequence: TGTGCCAGCACCATACAAAGCTCCTATAATTCACCCCTCCACTTT. Protein sequence: CASTIQSSYNSPLHF.

J is TRBJ2-7 and V is TRBV5-1; no reliable D call. The CDR3 covers 13 residues. Germline V gene sequence: CDR1 SGHRS, CDR2 YFSETQ. The ends were cut back, 0 bases at V and 3 bases at J, with 7 bases in the middle. The CDR3 sequence is CASSLDGFYEQYF. DNA for the CDR3: TGCGCCAGCAGCTTGGACGGGTTCTACGAGCAGTACTTC.

This chain uses TRBV7-2 with TRBJ2-7; 8 positions agree with TRBD1. Germline lookup yields CDR1 SGHTA and CDR2 FQGNSA. Losses at the gene ends were 8 bases for V and 4 bases for J; bases not matched to a gene: 16. The CDR3 runs to 16 residues. CDR3 sequence reads: CASRDPYRGKHYEQYF. DNA for the CDR3: TGTGCCAGCCGCGATCCGTACAGGGGGAAACATTACGAGCAGTACTTC.

This clone occurred once. The V gene is TRBV5-1, the J gene TRBJ2-5; D is unresolved. CDR1 and CDR2 (germline): SGHRS, YFSETQ. The CDR3 consists of 14 residues. With 0 bases removed from V and 5 bases from J, the gap between germline ends came to 11 bases. The CDR3 region has the DNA TGCGCCAGCAGCTTGGCTATTAGCAGTGAGACCCAGTACTTC. This gives the protein CASSLAISSETQYF.

The CDR3: CASRPGGAGQPQHF. The CDR3 DNA sequence: TGTGCCAGCAGGCCGGGGGGGGCTGGTCAGCCCCAGCATTTT. The chain is built from TRBV6-1 and TRBJ1-5; possibly TRBD1 for D (6 bases). The V gene lost 6 bases and the J gene lost 6 bases, with 15 bases spanning the gap. Germline CDR1 reads MNHNS; CDR2 reads SASEGT. The CDR3 sequence is 14 residues long.

The chain uses TRBV7-3 and TRBJ1-1; the match to TRBD1 covers 8 bases. V lost 2 bases and J lost 4; bases outside the gene matches: 3. Germline assignment: CDR1 SGHTA and CDR2 FQGTGA. The CDR3 covers 14 residues. The CDR3 is CASSLQGAVTEAFF. For the CDR3, the DNA is TGTGCCAGCAGCTTACAGGGGGCTGTCACTGAAGCTTTCTTT.

The chain joins TRBV7-2 to TRBJ1-2; TRBD1 might be the D (6 bases). CDR1 SGHTA and CDR2 FQGNSA come from the germline V gene. V gave up 5 bases and J gave up 13 bases, with 17 bases separating them. The CDR3 has 12 amino acids. CDR3: CASSPTTGIPTF. DNA of the CDR3: TGTGCCAGCAGCCCGACGACAGGTATCCCCACCTTC.

The chain is built from TRBV9 and TRBJ2-5, with D possibly being TRBD2 (6 bases). This CDR3 region has 13 residues. Trimming removed 0 bases at V and 5 bases at J, with 8 bases between. Germline V gene sequence: CDR1 SGDLS, CDR2 YYNGEE. CDR3 DNA: TGTGCCAGCAGCGTAGTGGCGGGGGAGACCCAGTACTTC. As protein: CASSVVAGETQYF. Full variable domain (outside the CDR3, taken from reference TRBV9 and TRBJ2-5): DSGVTQTPKHLITATGQRVTLRCSPRSGDLSVYWYQQSLDQGLQFLIQYYNGEERAKGNILERFSAQQFPDLHSELNLSSLELGDSALYFCASSVVAGETQYFGPGTRLLVL.

In DNA form, the CDR3 reads TGTGCCAGCAGGCCCGGGAGCACAGATACGCAGTATTTT. Its protein is CASRPGSTDTQYF. The chain uses TRBV6-6 and TRBJ2-3; D gene ambiguous. Looked up from germline, CDR1 is MNHNY and CDR2 is SVGAGI (reference sequence). V was clipped by 6 bases and J by 0 bases, with 7 bases between them. The CDR3 is 13 residues long.

J is TRBJ1-2 and V is TRBV6-5; D might be TRBD1 (5 bases). The CDR3 is 15 amino acids. CDR1 and CDR2 from the germline V gene are MNHEY and SVGAGI. The ends were cut back, 4 bases at V and 3 bases at J, with 15 bases in the middle. CDR3 DNA sequence: TGTGCCAGCAGTTCCTTCGGTCAGGGTGACTATGGCTACACCTTC. Its translation: CASSSFGQGDYGYTF.

The chain couples TRBV19 to TRBJ1-4, with TRBD1 as a possible D gene (5 bases). With 6 bases removed from V and 8 bases from J, the gap between germline ends came to 16 bases. The CDR3 sequence is 14 residues long. Germline CDR1 LNHDA, CDR2 SQIVND (reference sequence). The CDR3, as DNA: TGTGCCAGTAGAACCTCGGGGGTCTGGGAAAAACTGTTTTTT. The encoded protein is CASRTSGVWEKLFF.

With regard to this clone: Sequence at one end of the junction differs from germline and may be a read error. Other DNA sequences in this specimen translate into the identical CDR3. This chain joins TRBV2 and TRBJ2-2, with 10 bases aligning to TRBD2. The CDR3 loop spans 14 amino acids. Germline V gives CDR1 SNHLY, CDR2 FYNNEI. The CDR3 is CASRGLANTGELFF. CDR3 sequence (DNA): TGTGCCAGCAGGGGACTAGCGAACACCGGGGAGCTGTTCTTT.

This clone appeared a few times. The J gene is TRBJ2-1, the V gene TRBV27, with 10 bases identical to TRBD2. CDR1 is MNHEY, CDR2 SMNVEV, per germline (reference sequence). The V gene end was trimmed by 3 bases and the J gene end by 1 base; junction bases not matched to a gene: 6. This CDR3 spans 17 amino acids. The CDR3 region is CASSLRIAGGSYNEQFF. DNA for the CDR3: TGTGCCAGCAGTTTGAGGATAGCGGGGGGTTCCTACAATGAGCAGTTCTTC.

This sequence joins TRBV4-1 and TRBJ2-7; 9 bases line up with TRBD2. CDR1 and CDR2 (germline): MGHRA, YSYEKL. J gave up 0 bases and V 4 bases, and 4 bases lay outside the gene matches. The CDR3 length is 15 residues. The CDR3 loop reads CASSRGSGSSYEQYF. The CDR3 nucleotides read TGCGCCAGCAGCCGGGGTAGCGGGAGCTCCTACGAGCAGTACTTC.

The chain combines TRBV9 with TRBJ2-3; 8 nucleotides agree with TRBD1. The trim removed 0 bases at V and 0 bases at J, leaving 3 bases unmatched. Germline CDR1 SGDLS, CDR2 YYNGEE. This CDR3 has 16 residues. The chain's CDR3 is CASSVVGTGSTDTQYF. CDR3 nucleotide sequence: TGTGCCAGCAGCGTAGTTGGGACAGGCAGCACAGATACGCAGTATTTT.

This clone was picked up one time. This chain uses TRBV10-3 with TRBJ2-1; 7 nucleotides line up with TRBD2. This CDR3 spans 15 amino acids. V shed 2 bases, J shed 4 bases, and the junction held 5 bases outside the gene matches. CDR1 ENHRY and CDR2 SYGVKD come from the germline V gene. The DNA of the CDR3 is TGTGCCATCAGTGAGGGCCTAGCGGCGTACAATGAGCAGTTCTTC. It codes for CAISEGLAAYNEQFF.

J is TRBJ2-5 and V is TRBV5-8, with D tentatively TRBD1 (6 bases). Trimming shortened V by 2 bases and J by 7 bases, and 21 bases separated the two germline ends. The CDR3 totals 16 residues. Germline V gene sequence: CDR1 SGHTS, CDR2 YDEGEE. The CDR3 DNA reads TGTGCCAGCAGCTTTGCAGTGGACAGATCCTCTACGACCCAGTACTTC. Translated: CASSFAVDRSSTTQYF.

This clone was seen just once. The chain recombines TRBV18 with TRBJ1-2, with 7 bases lining up with TRBD1. This CDR3 has 15 amino acids. Unmatched junction bases numbered 12, after V lost 6 bases and J lost 5 bases. Germline CDR1 and CDR2: KGHSH and LQKENI. CDR3 region: CASSPNPGQLYGYTF. The CDR3 DNA reads as TGTGCCAGCTCGCCCAATCCGGGACAGCTATATGGCTACACCTTC.

The rearrangement links TRBV5-1 to TRBJ2-7, with 7 bases fitting TRBD1. The CDR3 runs 14 residues. Germline CDR1 is SGHRS and CDR2 is YFSETQ. The V and J ends lost 2 bases and 4 bases, in that order; junction bases with no gene match: 6. The CDR3 nucleotides are TGCGCCAGCAGCTTTGACAGGGCCCAATACGAGCAGTACTTC. Protein product: CASSFDRAQYEQYF. Combining the CDR3 with reference TRBV5-1 and TRBJ2-7 gives the whole variable domain KAGVTQTPRYLIKTRGQQVTLSCSPISGHRSVSWYQQTPGQGLQFLFEYFSETQRNKGNFPGRFSGRQFSNSRSEMNVSTLELGDSALYLCASSFDRAQYEQYFGPGTRLTVT.

The chain is built from TRBV6-1 and TRBJ1-2; the D gene is possibly TRBD1 (6 bases). The CDR3 covers 14 residues. V lost 7 bases, J lost 8 bases, and 20 bases lay in between. CDR1 and CDR2 from the germline V gene are MNHNS and SASEGT. CDR3 bases: TGTGCCAGCAATCCAGGGGAGGGGTTGAGAGGCTACACCTTC. Residues: CASNPGEGLRGYTF.

CDR3 nucleotide sequence: TGTGCCAGCAGTTACTCGTCAGCGGGGGCCTACGAGCAGTACTTC. Translated, it gives CASSYSSAGAYEQYF. V is TRBV6-5 and J is TRBJ2-7, with 8 bases aligning to TRBD2. CDR1 and CDR2 from the germline V gene are MNHEY and SVGAGI. The CDR3 runs 15 residues. The V gene end was trimmed by 0 bases and the J gene end by 2 bases; junction bases not matched to a gene: 3.

This clone was seen only a few times. The rearrangement joins TRBV10-2 to TRBJ2-1; 9 bases line up with TRBD2. The CDR3 totals 15 residues. CDR1 is WSHSY and CDR2 is SAAADI in the germline V gene. Trimming took 3 bases from V and 6 from J; bases not matched to a gene: 6. The CDR3 is CASSDWLAGSNEQFF. The CDR3 nucleotides are TGCGCCAGCAGTGATTGGCTAGCGGGAAGCAATGAGCAGTTCTTC.

This clone occurred once. The rearrangement links TRBV2 to TRBJ2-3; D perhaps matches TRBD2 (6 bases). The CDR3 is made up of 13 amino acids. Trimming left V 6 bases short and J 7 bases short, with 14 bases between. Germline CDR1 reads SNHLY; CDR2 reads FYNNEI. The CDR3 DNA reads TGTGCCAGCAGGTGGCAGGACTACCATACGCAGTATTTT. This translates into CASRWQDYHTQYF.